This T cell receptor beta chain emerged from a study of regulatory T cells in long-lasting Graves disease. Time point indicated: newly diagnosed GD, antithyroid drugs for less than 3 months. Scientists built the TCR library using RNA that was extracted from PBMCs. Arm-PCR of CDR3 regions with iRepertoire HTBI primers generated TCR beta libraries. Using its own MiXCR run on the multiplex PCR reads, TCRdb lists one record per CDR3 protein. The sample lists 510,000 or so distinct CDR3 sequences, 12% occurring once. Between the trimmed V and J ends, which lost 0 bases and 1 base, there was a span of 6 bases. The CDR3 is 14 amino acids. Looked up from germline, CDR1 is LNHNV and CDR2 is YYDKDF (reference sequence). This same sample was also part of a study on T cells in Graves' hyperthyroidism and ophthalmopathy. That work adds: Patients were excluded because of uncontrolled infection, other autoimmune disease, pregnancy or lactation. HTBI primers were used for first-round RT-PCR of the TCR CDR3.

The starting material was peripheral blood mononuclear cells (PBMCs), obtained at new diagnosis, from a patient treated with antithyroid drugs. V is TRBV15 and J is TRBJ2-5; D is uncertain. The clonotype comes from a woman younger than 45 with Graves disease. The CDR3 nucleotides are TGTGCCACCAGCAGAGATAACAGCCAAGAGACCCAGTACTTC. Translation gives CATSRDNSQETQYF.